This entry lists 14 T cell receptor beta chains sequenced from one sample in a study of T cell responses to AZD1222 COVID-19 vaccine. Using immunoSEQ multiplex PCR, the repertoire was profiled, and TCRdb retains in-frame clones only, with some absent. The sample carries approximately 30,000 clones, about 90% recorded once. Source: peripheral blood, taken 28 days after the second AZD1222 dose. Source of these receptors: an adult who received the AZD1222 COVID-19 vaccine.

CDR3 residues: CASRGSGRTAPYF. CDR3 sequence (DNA): TGTGCCAGCAGGGGGAGCGGGCGTACAGCTCCGTACTTC. This sequence joins TRBV28 and TRBJ2-7, with D perhaps TRBD2 (6 bases). V lost 6 bases, J lost 12 bases, and 21 bases lay in between. Looked up from germline, CDR1 is MDHEN and CDR2 is SYDVKM. The CDR3 totals 13 residues.

The J gene is TRBJ2-1, the V gene TRBV4-1, with D possibly being TRBD2 (5 bases). The CDR3 is 15 amino acids. Between the trimmed V and J ends, which lost 1 base and 2 bases, there was a span of 9 bases. Per germline, CDR1 MGHRA and CDR2 YSYEKL. CDR3 loop: CASSQGTPTYNEQFF. In DNA, the CDR3 is TGCGCCAGCAGCCAAGGGACTCCGACCTACAATGAGCAGTTCTTC.

The chain joins TRBV28 to TRBJ1-5; 7 bases agree with TRBD1. CDR3 length: 15 amino acids. The germline gives CDR1 MDHEN, CDR2 SYDVKM. The J segment lost 3 bases and the V segment lost 4 bases, leaving 6 bases of the junction unmatched. The CDR3 DNA reads as TGTGCCAGCAGTTCCGCGCAGGGGGACAATCAGCCCCAGCATTTT. It is translated as CASSSAQGDNQPQHF.

CDR3: CASSWVPGTEAFF. The CDR3 region has the DNA TGTGCCAGCAGCTGGGTTCCGGGCACTGAAGCTTTCTTT. This chain links TRBV11-1 with TRBJ1-1; D gene unclear. V lost 4 bases to trimming and J lost 4 bases, with 10 bases between them. This CDR3 is 13 amino acids long. Germline loops: CDR1 SGHAT, CDR2 FQDESV (reference sequence). The whole variable domain, filled in from reference TRBV11-1 and TRBJ1-1, reads EAEVAQSPRYKITEKSQAVAFWCDPISGHATLYWYRQILGQGPELLVQFQDESVVDDSQLPKDRFSAERLKGVDSTLKIQPAELGDSAMYLCASSWVPGTEAFFGQGTRLTVV.

For this clone: At one boundary the junction diverges from the germline segment, which might be a read error. The CDR3: CASSPQGEVRDF. CDR3 bases: TGTGCCAGCAGCCCTCAAGGGGAGGTTCGGGACTTT. This sequence joins TRBV11-2 and TRBJ1-1; D might be TRBD1 (5 bases). This CDR3 contains 12 residues. The germline gives CDR1 SGHAT, CDR2 FQNNGV.

The chain combines TRBV18 with TRBJ1-2; D ambiguous. CDR1 KGHSH and CDR2 LQKENI come from the germline V gene. V was cut by 3 bases and J by 6 bases, with 11 bases left in between. The CDR3 is made up of 13 amino acids. The CDR3 here is CASSPERSHGYTF. Written as DNA, the CDR3 is TGTGCCAGCTCACCGGAGAGGTCCCATGGCTACACCTTC.

This chain uses TRBV28 with TRBJ1-1; no reliable D call. The CDR3 consists of 11 residues. Germline values: CDR1 MDHEN, CDR2 SYDVKM. V was clipped by 7 bases and J by 3 bases, with 6 bases between them. This chain's CDR3 is CASNWYTEAFF. CDR3 DNA sequence: TGTGCCAGCAACTGGTACACTGAAGCTTTCTTT.

The chain joins TRBV18 to TRBJ1-5; no firm D call. CDR3 length: 15 amino acids. In germline, CDR1 is KGHSH, CDR2 LQKENI. Trimming cost V 3 bases and J 9 bases, with 18 bases left between them. The DNA of the CDR3 is TGTGCCAGCTCACCCGATGGGCACCACAAGTCGCCCCAGCATTTT. Its translation: CASSPDGHHKSPQHF.

The CDR3 DNA reads TGTGCCAGCGCCTCCCTGAGCTCTGGAAACACCATATATTTT. Residues: CASASLSSGNTIYF. The chain joins TRBV27 to TRBJ1-3, with D uncertain. V shed 8 bases and J shed 0 bases, with 11 bases lying between them. This CDR3 comprises 14 residues. Germline CDR1 and CDR2: MNHEY and SMNVEV (reference sequence).

This rearrangement joins TRBV18 to TRBJ2-7; D remains unclear. Trimming shortened V by 0 bases and J by 0 bases, and 12 bases separated the two germline ends. The CDR3 has 16 residues. Germline CDR1 is KGHSH and CDR2 is LQKENI. The chain's CDR3 is CASSPPATRSSYEQYF. Written as DNA, the CDR3 is TGTGCCAGCTCACCACCAGCAACAAGAAGCTCCTACGAGCAGTACTTC.

This chain connects TRBV6-5 to TRBJ2-3; D gene uncertain. Deletions cut 4 bases from V and 3 bases from J, with 14 bases between. The CDR3 has 15 residues. CDR1 is MNHEY and CDR2 is SVGAGI in the germline V gene. The CDR3 sequence: CASSLLRPTTDTQYF. The CDR3 coding sequence is TGTGCCAGCAGTTTATTACGTCCCACTACAGATACGCAGTATTTT.

This rearrangement joins TRBV7-9 to TRBJ1-2; 7 bases map to TRBD1. The germline CDR1 and CDR2 sequences are SEHNR and FQNEAQ (reference sequence). The CDR3 is 14 amino acids. J lost 0 bases, V lost 5 bases, and 3 bases had no gene match. The CDR3 loop reads CASSRQGSNYGYTF. The CDR3 nucleotides are TGTGCCAGCAGCCGACAGGGATCTAACTATGGCTACACCTTC.

This rearrangement joins TRBV7-9 to TRBJ2-2; 11 bases map to TRBD1. Unmatched junction bases numbered 10, after V lost 5 bases and J lost 2 bases. Germline CDR1 reads SEHNR; CDR2 reads FQNEAQ (reference sequence). The length of the CDR3 is 18 residues. The CDR3 loop is CASSPNLRTGGNTGELFF. The CDR3 region has the DNA TGTGCCAGCAGCCCAAACCTCCGGACAGGGGGCAACACCGGGGAGCTGTTTTTT.

This clone has a single count. The chain links TRBV14 to TRBJ1-2, with 10 bases matching TRBD1. Trimming cost V 1 base and J 5 bases; bases outside gene matches: 4. The CDR3 extends over 15 amino acids. Germline V gives CDR1 SGHDN, CDR2 FVKESK. The DNA of the CDR3 is TGTGCCAGCAGCCAAGTTGGGACAGGGGTTTATGGCTACACCTTC. Amino acid sequence: CASSQVGTGVYGYTF.